The table lists the clone carrying this TCR beta chain with many counts. An absence of ophthalmopathy progression within 18 months meant stable Graves' hyperthyroidism. The germline CDR1 and CDR2 sequences are MNHEY and SVGEGT. V was pared by 2 bases and J by 2 bases, with 7 bases between. The CDR3 length is 15 residues. The TCR beta CDR3 regions underwent amplification using RNA transcripts as the source. The HTBI set primed first-round TCR CDR3 RT-PCR. TCRdb fed the multiplex PCR reads into MiXCR, producing one record per CDR3 protein. The profile shows about 610,000 distinct CDR3 sequences, just over 45% of them singletons. These data originate in a study of T cells in Graves' hyperthyroidism and ophthalmopathy.

Sequencing was done on a sample of peripheral blood or thyroid tissue (not recorded which). The sequence was obtained from a woman aged 18 to 35 with Graves' hyperthyroidism. The chain carries TRBV6-2 or TRBV6-3 and TRBJ2-6; no firm D call. CDR3 loop: CASSYTWTGANVLTF. The DNA of the CDR3 is TGTGCCAGCAGTTACACATGGACTGGGGCCAACGTCCTGACTTTC.